This T cell receptor (beta chain) was identified during a study of regulatory T cells in long-lasting Graves disease. Findings of the study overall: Persistent disease favored TRBV28, TRBJ1-2 and TRBJ2-5.

Arm-PCR with iRepertoire HTBI primers amplified the CDR3 regions for these TCR beta libraries. TCRdb ran MiXCR on the multiplex PCR reads and lists one entry per CDR3 protein. The top ten clones hold roughly 7.7% of a sample with roughly 410,000 distinct CDR3 sequences, approximately 15% of them seen once. In germline, CDR1 is SGHTA, CDR2 FQGNSA. The V segment lost 2 bases and the J segment 2 bases; nucleotides outside the gene matches: 6. This CDR3 comprises 16 residues. Time point denoted: newly diagnosed GD, antithyroid drugs for less than 3 months. The TCR library used RNA extracted from PBMCs. In this cohort, patients came from an endocrinology department located in Xi'an, China. This clonotype was counted many times. Its antigen is not identified. The sample was also reused in another study, on T cells in Graves' hyperthyroidism and ophthalmopathy. From that paper: Diagnoses were made from clinical symptoms, serum measures (thyroxine and TRAb), thyroid ultrasound and orbital computed tomography. Progression to ophthalmopathy was predicted a median of approximately 6.4 months early.

This material consisted of peripheral blood mononuclear cells (PBMCs), taken at new diagnosis, from a patient treated with antithyroid drugs. The TCR sequence derives from a woman aged 40-49 years with Graves disease. V and J are TRBV7-2 and TRBJ2-7, with 10 positions matching TRBD2. The CDR3: CASSLPRAGGAYEQYF. The CDR3 nucleotides are TGTGCCAGCAGCTTACCCAGAGCGGGAGGGGCCTACGAGCAGTACTTC.